A single sample gave rise to the 23 T cell receptor beta chains below, sequenced in a study of T cell changes during pregnancy in multiple sclerosis. TCRdb keeps only in-frame clones here, not all; method: immunoSEQ multiplex PCR. The sample has some 60,000 clones, roughly nine tenths seen once. The sequencing used CD4+ T cells from peripheral blood mononuclear cells, collected in the third trimester of pregnancy. These receptors were taken from a female donor with multiple sclerosis, enrolled in a pregnancy study.

The rearrangement joins TRBV18 to TRBJ2-7, with D perhaps matching TRBD1 (6 bases). The length of the CDR3 is 16 residues. Per the germline V gene, CDR1 is KGHSH and CDR2 is LQKENI. V was trimmed by 6 bases and J by 0 bases, leaving 18 bases between them. CDR3 nucleotides: TGTGCCAGCTCCCTGGAAGGGGGTCGGACCTCCTACGAGCAGTACTTC. This gives the protein CASSLEGGRTSYEQYF.

The chain recombines TRBV7-3 with TRBJ2-1, with D possibly matching TRBD1 (5 bases). The CDR3 contains 14 residues. Germline-derived CDR1 and CDR2 are SGHTA and FQGTGA. Trimming removed 5 bases from V and 6 bases from J, with 14 bases in between. CDR3 nucleotides: TGTGCCAGCAGCCTCAGCAGGGAAATCAATGAGCAGTTCTTC. Translated: CASSLSREINEQFF.

The rearrangement links TRBV18 to TRBJ1-2; 7 bases align to TRBD1. V was clipped by 3 bases and J by 5 bases; unmatched bases: 6. CDR3 size: 14 residues. CDR1 is KGHSH, CDR2 LQKENI, per germline. The CDR3, as DNA: TGTGCCAGCTCACCGGGACAGTGGGTTTATGGCTACACCTTC. It codes for CASSPGQWVYGYTF.

The chain is built from TRBV2 and TRBJ2-1; D is possibly TRBD2 (5 bases). Germline CDR1 SNHLY, CDR2 FYNNEI. Trimming took off 9 bases at V and 4 bases at J, with 10 bases between the two ends. This CDR3 has 12 residues. CDR3 DNA sequence: TGTGCCAGTAAACTAGATTACAATGAGCAGTTCTTC. Protein sequence: CASKLDYNEQFF.

This clone was recorded a few times. Other nucleotide sequences from this sample produce the same CDR3. The gene calls are TRBV6-5 and TRBJ1-2; TRBD1 matches 8 bases. Germline assignment: CDR1 MNHEY and CDR2 SVGAGI. The CDR3 has 13 amino acids. V shed 6 bases and J 10 bases; nucleotides not matched to a gene: 10. The CDR3 DNA is TGTGCCAGCAGCCCCGGGACAGGTCGCACCTACACCTTC. The encoded protein is CASSPGTGRTYTF.

The CDR3: CSVEAGSYEQYF. Here the CDR3 DNA reads TGCAGCGTTGAAGCCGGGAGCTACGAGCAGTACTTC. The rearrangement joins TRBV29-1 to TRBJ2-7, with D possibly TRBD2 on 6 matching bases. Germline CDR1 SQVTM, CDR2 ANQGSEA. The CDR3 sequence is 12 residues long. Trimming left V 1 base short and J 3 bases short, with 7 bases between.

CDR3: CASSLRDIEVYGYTF. In DNA form, the CDR3 reads TGTGCCAGCAGTTTACGGGACATAGAAGTCTATGGCTACACCTTC. The V gene is TRBV2, the J gene TRBJ1-2; D is perhaps TRBD1 (6 bases). CDR3 length equals 15 residues. Germline V CDR1 and CDR2: SNHLY, FYNNEI. Trimming took off 5 bases at V and 4 bases at J, with 17 bases between the two ends. Full variable domain (rest looked up from reference TRBV2 and TRBJ1-2): EPEVTQTPSHQVTQMGQEVILRCVPISNHLYFYWYRQILGQKVEFLVSFYNNEISEKSEIFDDQFSVERPDGSNFTLKIRSTKLEDSAMYFCASSLRDIEVYGYTFGSGTRLTVV.

This clone was detected once. The rearrangement uses TRBV27 and TRBJ2-7; maybe TRBD1 (5 bases). V lost 3 bases and J 3 bases, leaving 12 bases between the germline ends. Germline-derived CDR1 and CDR2 are MNHEY and SMNVEV (reference sequence). The CDR3 sequence is 14 residues long. The CDR3 reads CASSLVQGGYEQYF. For the CDR3, the DNA is TGTGCCAGCAGTTTGGTTCAGGGCGGCTACGAGCAGTACTTC.

The chain couples TRBV5-1 to TRBJ1-2; possibly TRBD1 for D (6 bases). Looked up from germline, CDR1 is SGHRS and CDR2 is YFSETQ. V shed 5 bases and J shed 0 bases, with 11 bases lying between them. The CDR3 extends over 14 amino acids. Here the CDR3 reads CASSWDITNYGYTF. The CDR3, as DNA: TGCGCCAGCAGTTGGGACATAACTAACTATGGCTACACCTTC.

The chain joins TRBV4-1 to TRBJ2-7; D may be TRBD1 (5 bases). Trimming removed 0 bases from V and 6 bases from J, with 15 bases in between. CDR1 MGHRA and CDR2 YSYEKL come from the germline V gene. CDR3 size: 15 residues. The CDR3 sequence is CASSQDGNRRGEQYF. The CDR3 region has the DNA TGCGCCAGCAGCCAAGATGGAAACAGAAGGGGCGAGCAGTACTTC.

For the CDR3, the DNA is TGCAGCGTTGCCGGACAGGGGGGCGAAAAACTGTTTTTT. This gives the protein CSVAGQGGEKLFF. This chain uses TRBV29-1 with TRBJ1-4, with 10 bases that match TRBD1. In germline, CDR1 is SQVTM, CDR2 ANQGSEA. This CDR3 spans 13 amino acids. J lost 8 bases, V lost 4 bases, and 4 bases had no gene match.

The genes are TRBV10-1 and TRBJ2-7, with 14 bases fitting TRBD2. V shed 6 bases, J shed 5 bases, and the junction held 3 bases outside the gene matches. This CDR3 comprises 14 residues. Germline V lookup: CDR1 WNHNN, CDR2 SYGVQD (reference sequence). The CDR3 spells CASSGTSGSHEQYF. The CDR3 DNA follows: TGCGCCAGCAGCGGGACTAGCGGGAGTCACGAGCAGTACTTC.

The chain carries TRBV5-6 and TRBJ1-6, with no clear D. V was shortened by 0 bases and J by 4 bases, with 2 bases between the two germline ends. This CDR3 has 13 residues. Germline CDR1 reads SGHDT; CDR2 reads YYEEEE. The CDR3 nucleotides read TGTGCCAGCAGCTTGGCTTATAATTCACCCCTCCACTTT. Amino acids: CASSLAYNSPLHF. Variable domain in full (rest from reference TRBV5-6 and TRBJ1-6): DAGVTQSPTHLIKTRGQQVTLRCSPKSGHDTVSWYQQALGQGPQFIFQYYEEEERQRGNFPDRFSGHQFPNYSSELNVNALLLGDSALYLCASSLAYNSPLHFGNGTRLTVT.

This clone has only one observation. The chain carries TRBV9 and TRBJ1-6, with 7 bases aligning to TRBD1. The V gene's germline CDR1 is SGDLS and CDR2 YYNGEE. The CDR3 is 15 residues long. V gave up 0 bases and J gave up 7 bases; unmatched junction bases: 4. The CDR3 DNA reads as TGTGCCAGCAGCGTAGGGGGACAGAGGAATTCACCCCTCCACTTT. This translates into CASSVGGQRNSPLHF.

This rearrangement joins TRBV7-3 to TRBJ1-4, with a weak D call TRBD1 (5 bases). The CDR3 has 13 amino acids. The germline V and J ends were trimmed by 2 bases and 7 bases, with 8 bases remaining between them. Germline V gene sequence: CDR1 SGHTA, CDR2 FQGTGA. The CDR3 coding sequence is TGTGCCAGCAGCTTAGCCGGGGGTGAAAAACTGTTTTTT. As protein: CASSLAGGEKLFF.

The V gene is TRBV6-5, the J gene TRBJ2-3; tentative D call: TRBD1 (6 bases). Trimming removed 6 bases from V and 3 bases from J, with 10 bases in between. The CDR3 runs to 13 residues. From germline, CDR1 is MNHEY and CDR2 SVGAGI. The CDR3 region has the DNA TGTGCCAGCAGAAGGACAGAGACAGATACGCAGTATTTT. This gives the protein CASRRTETDTQYF.

The rearrangement links TRBV19 to TRBJ2-3; 7 bases are a match to TRBD2. With 0 bases clipped from V and 2 bases from J, the junction kept 11 bases outside the gene matches. The V gene's germline CDR1 is LNHDA and CDR2 SQIVND (reference sequence). The length of the CDR3 is 18 residues. The CDR3, as DNA: TGTGCCAGTAGTATAGAGATAGCGGGTGGCGCTTACACAGATACGCAGTATTTT. Protein product: CASSIEIAGGAYTDTQYF.

The chain links TRBV11-2 to TRBJ2-7; weak D call: TRBD1 (6 bases). V was pared by 6 bases and J by 5 bases, with 11 bases between. Germline V gene data show CDR1 as SGHAT and CDR2 as FQNNGV. The CDR3 is made up of 12 amino acids. The CDR3 nucleotides read TGTGCCAGCAGTCCACAGGGCCACGAGCAGTACTTC. Translated: CASSPQGHEQYF.

The chain recombines TRBV4-2 with TRBJ2-2; 10 bases align to TRBD1. Germline-derived CDR1 and CDR2 are LGHNA and YNFKEQ. The junction had 13 bases not matched to a gene; V was cut back by 3 bases and J by 6 bases. This CDR3 is built from 18 residues. The CDR3 DNA follows: TGTGCCAGCAGCCAGAATCTCCGGGACAGGGGAAGGGCCGGGGAGCTGTTTTTT. Amino acids: CASSQNLRDRGRAGELFF.

This clone was detected once. The gene calls are TRBV18 and TRBJ2-7; 10 bases agree with TRBD2. CDR3 size: 16 residues. In germline, CDR1 is KGHSH, CDR2 LQKENI. Trimming at V came to 0 bases and at J to 0 bases, leaving 2 bases not matched to a gene. CDR3: CASSPPSGGTSYEQYF. For the CDR3, the DNA is TGTGCCAGCTCACCACCTAGCGGGGGGACCTCCTACGAGCAGTACTTC.

The DNA for the CDR3 is TGTGCCATCAGTGAGCGGGGCGGACAGGGCACTAATGAAAAACTGTTTTTT. Translated, it gives CAISERGGQGTNEKLFF. The rearrangement uses TRBV10-3 and TRBJ1-4; 8 bases are a match to TRBD1. V lost 2 bases, J lost 2 bases, and 7 bases stayed unmatched. Looked up from germline, CDR1 is ENHRY and CDR2 is SYGVKD. This CDR3 has 17 amino acids.

The chain carries TRBV27 and TRBJ2-1, with TRBD1 matching 9 bases. V was clipped by 2 bases and J by 7 bases; unmatched bases: 12. CDR3 size: 17 residues. Germline V lookup: CDR1 MNHEY, CDR2 SMNVEV (reference sequence). Written as DNA, the CDR3 is TGTGCCAGCAGTTTAACCCCCCAACAGGGGGCGTCTAATGAGCAGTTCTTC. Its protein is CASSLTPQQGASNEQFF.

The chain carries TRBV2 and TRBJ1-1; D gene unclear. The CDR3 spans 15 residues. V was shortened by 2 bases and J by 5 bases, with 15 bases between the two germline ends. CDR1 is SNHLY, CDR2 FYNNEI, per germline. The CDR3 loop reads CASSERGRRMTEAFF. The CDR3 nucleotides read TGTGCCAGCAGTGAACGAGGCAGGAGGATGACTGAAGCTTTCTTT.